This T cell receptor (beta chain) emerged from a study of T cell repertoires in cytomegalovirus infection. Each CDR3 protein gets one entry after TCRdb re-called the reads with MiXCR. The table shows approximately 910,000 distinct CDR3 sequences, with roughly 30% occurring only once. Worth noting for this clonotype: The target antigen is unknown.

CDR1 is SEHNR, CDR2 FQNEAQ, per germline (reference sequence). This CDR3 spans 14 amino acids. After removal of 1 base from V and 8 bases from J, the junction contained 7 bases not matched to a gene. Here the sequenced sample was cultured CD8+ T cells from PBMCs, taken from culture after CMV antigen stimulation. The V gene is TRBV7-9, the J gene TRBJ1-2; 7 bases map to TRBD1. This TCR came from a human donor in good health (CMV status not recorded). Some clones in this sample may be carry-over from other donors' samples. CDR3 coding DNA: TGTGCCAGCAGCTTAGGGGACAGAATTGGAGGCTACACCTTC. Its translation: CASSLGDRIGGYTF.